The rows below give T cell receptor beta chains drawn from one sample of a study of patients and donors after allogeneic stem cell transplantation. TCRdb called the RT-PCR reads again in MiXCR, with one record for every CDR3 protein. The sample yields under 200,000 distinct CDR3 sequences, 30% seen once. The sequenced material came from blood, either unsorted or a sorted T cell fraction (not recorded which). The receptors here all came from a human donor who was either an allogeneic HSCT recipient or a stem cell or donor lymphocyte infusion donor (not recorded which). It is not recorded whose cells these are; they may come from a transplant donor. The CDR3 runs from the conserved cysteine through the conserved F or W. Fields, in order: V gene, J gene, clone size, D gene, CDR3 DNA, CDR3 protein. D genes are given only for firm matches. Clone size appears in some rows only: once, few, many, or a class for an expanded clone.

>TRBV9|TRBJ2-2|few|TRBD2
TGTGCCAGCAGCGTGTTAGCGGGAGTTAACACCGGGGAGCTGTTTTTT
CASSVLAGVNTGELFF
>TRBV12-3/TRBV12-4|TRBJ1-2|many|TRBD1
TGTGCCAGCAGGGCCGGGACAGGGGGCATGGGTGGCTACACCTTC
CASRAGTGGMGGYTF
>TRBV7-2|TRBJ2-5|NA|TRBD2
TGTGCCAGCAGCCACGGACTAGGGGAGACCCAGTACTTC
CASSHGLGETQYF
>TRBV28|TRBJ1-4|few|NA
TGTGCCAGCACTCAGGGTACAACTAATGAAAAACTGTTTTTT
CASTQGTTNEKLFF
>TRBV7-7|TRBJ2-5|NA|NA
TGTGCTAGCAGCTTGGGGGAGGCGTGGTTAGAAGAGACCCAGTACTTC
CASSLGEAWLEETQYF
>TRBV4-3|TRBJ2-4|NA|NA
TGCGCCAGCAGCCAAGACGACCTGCCTTGGATGACAGGGAGGGAAAACATTCAGTACTTC
CASSQDDLPWMTGRENIQYF
>TRBV29-1|TRBJ1-6|few|TRBD1
TGCAGCGTCGGGGGACAGGCTCGATCACCCCTCCACTTT
CSVGGQARSPLHF
>TRBV10-3|TRBJ2-3|NA|TRBD2
TGTGCCATCAGTGCCCTCAGGGTGGGAGGGGCGACAGATACGCAGTATTTT
CAISALRVGGATDTQYF
>TRBV10-3|TRBJ2-2|NA|NA
TGTGCCATCAATTTTGGACAGAACACCGGGGAGCTGTTTTTT
CAINFGQNTGELFF
>TRBV27|TRBJ1-1|few|TRBD1
TGTGCCAGCAGAGACAGGGGCCAGGGAGGGATGGGAGCTTTCTTT
CASRDRGQGGMGAFF
>TRBV10-3|TRBJ1-1|few|NA
TGTGCCATCAGTGAGTCGCCCAGGAACACTGAAGCTTTCTTT
CAISESPRNTEAFF
>TRBV25-1|TRBJ2-1|few|NA
TGTGCCAGCAGTGAATATTTCCAGGGCCGGAATGAGCAGTTCTTC
CASSEYFQGRNEQFF
>TRBV2|TRBJ2-5|NA|NA
TGTGCCAGCCTGGAACAAGAGACCCAGTACTTC
CASLEQETQYF
>TRBV10-3|TRBJ1-6|many|NA
TGTGCCATCAGAGCCTATAATTCACCCCTCCACTTT
CAIRAYNSPLHF
>TRBV27|TRBJ1-5|many|NA
TGTGCCAGCAGGAAACTAATCGGGACATCCGTCAATCAGCCCCAGCATTTT
CASRKLIGTSVNQPQHF
>TRBV5-1|TRBJ1-5|few|NA
TGCGCCAGCAGCCCTTCACCGTTTGGAGCGGGCAATCAGCCCCAGCATTTT
CASSPSPFGAGNQPQHF
>TRBV15|TRBJ2-1|NA|NA
TGTGCCACCAGCAGAGATCTTGTCGGGACTCGTCACAATGAGCAGTTCTTC
CATSRDLVGTRHNEQFF
>TRBV20-1|TRBJ2-7|few|NA
TGCAGTGCTAGAGGGGTCTCCTCGGGGGAGCAGTACTTC
CSARGVSSGEQYF
>TRBV7-2|TRBJ1-1|NA|NA
TGTGCCAGCAGCTTTCAAATGATGAACACTGAAGCTTTCTTT
CASSFQMMNTEAFF
>TRBV6-2/TRBV6-3|TRBJ2-1|NA|NA
TGTGCCAGCAGTTGGGACTTCCCCTCCTACAATGAGCAGTTCTTC
CASSWDFPSYNEQFF
>TRBV12-3/TRBV12-4|TRBJ1-5|many|NA
TGTGCCAGCCGTCCGGGGGGTGTTGGGCCCCAGCATTTT
CASRPGGVGPQHF
>TRBV2|TRBJ1-5|few|NA
TGTGCCAGCAGTGTCGGGGGGAAAATACAGCCCCAGCATTTT
CASSVGGKIQPQHF
>TRBV7-9|TRBJ1-5|many|NA
TGTGCCAGCAGCTTGTGGAATCAGCCCCAGCATTTT
CASSLWNQPQHF
>TRBV6-6|TRBJ1-2|NA|NA
TGTGCCAGCAGGGACATGGTGAACTATGGCTACACCTTC
CASRDMVNYGYTF
>TRBV12-3/TRBV12-4|TRBJ2-7|NA|NA
TGTGCCAGCACCCTAACCCCTTCACTAGTCCCCTACGAGCAGTACTTC
CASTLTPSLVPYEQYF
>TRBV15|TRBJ2-6|NA|NA
TGTGCCACCAGCAGAGCCGGGGCCAACGTCCTGACTTTC
CATSRAGANVLTF
>TRBV15|TRBJ1-5|NA|NA
TGTGCCACCAGCAGAGGTAGACAGGCCCCAGGGCCCCAGCATTTT
CATSRGRQAPGPQHF
>TRBV7-9|TRBJ2-2|few|TRBD1
TGTGCCAGCAGCCCGGGGACAGTGCGATCGCCCGGGGAGCTGTTTTTT
CASSPGTVRSPGELFF
>TRBV20-1|TRBJ2-3|NA|NA
TGCAGTGCTAAACACCCATTCACAGATACGCAGTATTTT
CSAKHPFTDTQYF
>TRBV5-1|TRBJ2-1|few|TRBD1
TGCGCCAGCAGATCCGGACAGGGGTACAATGAGCAGTTCTTC
CASRSGQGYNEQFF
>TRBV29-1|TRBJ1-4|NA|TRBD1
TGCAGCGTTGAAGAGACAGGGGGCACTGAAAAACTGTTTTTT
CSVEETGGTEKLFF
>TRBV27|TRBJ2-3|NA|NA
TGTGCCAGCAGGGGAGGGGGAGATACGCAGTATTTT
CASRGGGDTQYF
>TRBV4-3|TRBJ2-1|NA|NA
TGCGCCAGCAGCCAAGGAAGTCGGGGAGGTCCCTATGAGCAGTTCTTC
CASSQGSRGGPYEQFF
>TRBV12-3/TRBV12-4|TRBJ1-1|few|TRBD1
TGTGCCAGCAGTTTTCCGCACAGGGGAACTGAAGCTTTCTTT
CASSFPHRGTEAFF
>TRBV20-1|TRBJ2-3|NA|NA
TGCAGTGCTAGTTTGCCAGATACGCAGTATTTT
CSASLPDTQYF
>TRBV7-2|TRBJ2-2|NA|NA
TGTGCCAGCAGCCCCCATTCAACCGGGGAGCTGTTTTTT
CASSPHSTGELFF
>TRBV12-3/TRBV12-4|TRBJ2-1|few|NA
TGTGCCAGCAGTTTAGGTGGGGGGCTTGGATACAATGAGCAGTTCTTC
CASSLGGGLGYNEQFF
>TRBV25-1|TRBJ1-1|few|TRBD1
TGTGCCAGCACACCACAGGGGGACTACACTGAAGCTTTCTTT
CASTPQGDYTEAFF
>TRBV12-3/TRBV12-4|TRBJ1-5|few|TRBD1
TGTGCCAGCAGTCCACAGGGGATTGGACAGCCCCAGCATTTT
CASSPQGIGQPQHF
>TRBV4-3|TRBJ2-5|NA|NA
TGCGCCAGCAGCCAAGATGACCAAGAAACTGAGACCCAGTACTTC
CASSQDDQETETQYF